The sequence of this T cell receptor beta chain was determined in a study of blood T cells in healthy people across ages. This CDR3 region has 15 residues. Germline V gene sequence: CDR1 MNHEY, CDR2 SVGEGT. After removal of 5 bases from V and 3 bases from J, the junction contained 8 bases not matched to a gene. A second about 6 to 11 cycle PCR used barcoded and J-beta primers. TCRdb re-called the 5' RACE reads through MiXCR, storing one row per CDR3 protein. The table lists 1.5 million to 2 million distinct CDR3 sequences, 49% of them singletons. The sequence derives from a woman in her 40s in good health. Sequenced sample: blood. The genes are TRBV6-2 or TRBV6-3 and TRBJ2-3; TRBD1 agrees at 7 bases. Here the CDR3 reads CASSDSTGFTDTQYF. The DNA of the CDR3 is TGTGCCAGCAGTGATTCGACAGGGTTTACAGATACGCAGTATTTT.